The clone carrying this TCR beta chain has a handful of counts. The data were produced by immunoSEQ multiplex PCR, yet TCRdb's version contains in-frame clones alone and is incomplete. Of 250,000 or so clones listed, approximately 84% are singletons. This sample was taken from a study of blood T cell repertoires in COVID-19. Overall study context: Acute and convalescent COVID-19 specimens originated in the United States, Italy and Spain.

Self-reported history from a screening survey and questionnaire set each donor's cohort. Resolution of symptoms, clearance, or two negative PCRs was present in recovered Cohort 3 donors. The CDR3 spans 14 residues. Germline V gene data show CDR1 as LNHNV and CDR2 as YYDKDF (reference sequence). V lost 1 base to trimming and J lost 2 bases, with 6 bases between them. The chain combines TRBV15 with TRBJ1-5, with a tentative D call TRBD1 (6 bases). This TCR came from a man over 45 who had recovered from COVID-19. Sequencing used PBMCs or T cells enriched from blood (not recorded which). CDR3 amino acids: CATSRAGGNQPQHF. In DNA, the CDR3 is TGTGCCACCAGCAGAGCAGGGGGCAATCAGCCCCAGCATTTT. The full variable domain, in which reference TRBV15 and TRBJ1-5 provide the parts outside the CDR3, is DAMVIQNPRYQVTQFGKPVTLSCSQTLNHNVMYWYQQKSSQAPKLLFHYYDKDFNNEADTPDNFQSRRPNTSFCFLDIRSPGLGDTAMYLCATSRAGGNQPQHFGDGTRLSIL.